Listed below are T cell receptor beta chains from one sample, sequenced in a study of low-dose radiotherapy and immunotherapy resistance in tumors. Via MiXCR, TCRdb re-called the reads, giving one row per CDR3 protein. This table has 95,000 to 100,000 distinct CDR3 sequences, under 25% appearing once. The specimen comprised PBMCs, sampled after low-dose radiotherapy plus immunotherapy. These receptors came from a male donor with prostate cancer. CDR3s include the opening cysteine and the closing phenylalanine or tryptophan. The order of the fields is clone size, V gene, CDR3 length, J gene, D gene, CDR3 DNA, CDR3 protein. A D gene is named only where the DNA matches it firmly. Clone size, where shown, is once, few, many, or a class for clones that have expanded.

clone size: many; V gene: TRBV30; CDR3 length: 16; J gene: TRBJ2-1; D gene: NA; CDR3 DNA: TGTGCCTGGAGTCTGGGACTTGCCGGGCCAAGGGGTGAGCAGTTCTTC; CDR3 protein: CAWSLGLAGPRGEQFF
clone size: NA; V gene: TRBV2; CDR3 length: 17; J gene: TRBJ2-1; D gene: TRBD2; CDR3 DNA: TGTGCCAGCAGTGATGTTCGGCTAGCGGGGGGAGTAGATGAGCAGTTCTTC; CDR3 protein: CASSDVRLAGGVDEQFF
clone size: NA; V gene: TRBV7-2; CDR3 length: 15; J gene: TRBJ2-1; D gene: TRBD2; CDR3 DNA: TGTGCCAGCAGTCGTAGCGGGGGCTCCTACAATGAGCAGTTCTTC; CDR3 protein: CASSRSGGSYNEQFF
clone size: NA; V gene: TRBV7-2; CDR3 length: 17; J gene: TRBJ2-1; D gene: TRBD1; CDR3 DNA: TGTGCCAGCAGCACCAGGGGGCGGAATGGCCTGTACAATGAGCAGTTCTTC; CDR3 protein: CASSTRGRNGLYNEQFF
clone size: many; V gene: TRBV14; CDR3 length: 13; J gene: TRBJ2-1; D gene: NA; CDR3 DNA: TGTGCCAGCAGCCAAGGGGGGGCTACTGAGCAGTTCTTC; CDR3 protein: CASSQGGATEQFF
clone size: many; V gene: TRBV5-6; CDR3 length: 13; J gene: TRBJ2-7; D gene: NA; CDR3 DNA: TGTGCCAGCAGCCTGCAGGTTACCTACGAGCAGTACTTC; CDR3 protein: CASSLQVTYEQYF
clone size: NA; V gene: TRBV28; CDR3 length: 13; J gene: TRBJ2-7; D gene: TRBD1; CDR3 DNA: TGTGCCAGCCGGGACAGGGGCGCCCGGGGGCAGTACTTC; CDR3 protein: CASRDRGARGQYF
clone size: NA; V gene: TRBV6-2/TRBV6-3; CDR3 length: 17; J gene: TRBJ2-2; D gene: TRBD2; CDR3 DNA: TGTGCCAGCTACTTCCGCGCCGGGAGGGAGAACACCGGGGAGCTGTTTTTT; CDR3 protein: CASYFRAGRENTGELFF
clone size: many; V gene: TRBV7-2; CDR3 length: 14; J gene: TRBJ2-3; D gene: TRBD2; CDR3 DNA: TGTGCCAGCAGCTTCAGCGGGGGAGGGAATACGCAGTATTTT; CDR3 protein: CASSFSGGGNTQYF
clone size: NA; V gene: TRBV6-6; CDR3 length: 14; J gene: TRBJ2-7; D gene: NA; CDR3 DNA: TGTGCCAGCAACGAGGGGCTTGTCTCCTACGAGCAGTACTTC; CDR3 protein: CASNEGLVSYEQYF
clone size: many; V gene: TRBV7-9; CDR3 length: 13; J gene: TRBJ2-6; D gene: NA; CDR3 DNA: TGTGCCAGCCCCACATCTGGGGCCAACGTCCTGACTTTC; CDR3 protein: CASPTSGANVLTF
clone size: many; V gene: TRBV7-3; CDR3 length: 15; J gene: TRBJ2-1; D gene: TRBD2; CDR3 DNA: TGTGCCAGCAAGGTTTCTAGCGGGGACCCGAATGAGCAGTTCTTC; CDR3 protein: CASKVSSGDPNEQFF
clone size: many; V gene: TRBV6-2/TRBV6-3; CDR3 length: 12; J gene: TRBJ2-7; D gene: NA; CDR3 DNA: TGTGCCAGCACGCAGGGATCCTACGAGCAGTACTTC; CDR3 protein: CASTQGSYEQYF
clone size: many; V gene: TRBV3-1; CDR3 length: 15; J gene: TRBJ2-2; D gene: NA; CDR3 DNA: TGTGCCAGCAGCCAAGACCGGACAGTCCTCGGGGAGCTGTTTTTT; CDR3 protein: CASSQDRTVLGELFF
clone size: many; V gene: TRBV20-1; CDR3 length: 18; J gene: TRBJ2-7; D gene: TRBD2; CDR3 DNA: TGCAGTGCTAGTCCCCCCTCGGGTAGCGGGGGAAGCTCCTACGAGCAGTACTTC; CDR3 protein: CSASPPSGSGGSSYEQYF
clone size: NA; V gene: TRBV4-1; CDR3 length: 16; J gene: TRBJ1-2; D gene: NA; CDR3 DNA: TGCGCCAGCAGCCAAGGGAGTAGGGATGATCCTTTTGGCTACACCTTC; CDR3 protein: CASSQGSRDDPFGYTF
clone size: many; V gene: TRBV18; CDR3 length: 13; J gene: TRBJ2-3; D gene: NA; CDR3 DNA: TGTGCCAGCTCACCGAACCGGGACTATACGCAGTATTTT; CDR3 protein: CASSPNRDYTQYF
clone size: many; V gene: TRBV28; CDR3 length: 13; J gene: TRBJ2-4; D gene: NA; CDR3 DNA: TGTGCCAGCAGTTTGGGGGGCAAAAACATTCAGTACTTC; CDR3 protein: CASSLGGKNIQYF
clone size: many; V gene: TRBV29-1; CDR3 length: 13; J gene: TRBJ2-7; D gene: NA; CDR3 DNA: TGCAGCGTTGGACTCATAATGAAAGACGAGCAGTACTTC; CDR3 protein: CSVGLIMKDEQYF
clone size: few; V gene: TRBV4-1; CDR3 length: 15; J gene: TRBJ1-3; D gene: NA; CDR3 DNA: TGCGCCAGCAGCCTGGGAGGTTTCGGTGGAAACACCATATATTTT; CDR3 protein: CASSLGGFGGNTIYF
clone size: many; V gene: TRBV12-3/TRBV12-4; CDR3 length: 14; J gene: TRBJ2-7; D gene: TRBD2; CDR3 DNA: TGTGCCACCTCGGGTAGCGGGGGACAATACGAGCAGTACTTC; CDR3 protein: CATSGSGGQYEQYF
clone size: many; V gene: TRBV11-3; CDR3 length: 15; J gene: TRBJ1-1; D gene: TRBD1; CDR3 DNA: TGTGCCAGCAGCTTGGGGACAGGGGGGACCACTGAAGCTTTCTTT; CDR3 protein: CASSLGTGGTTEAFF
clone size: NA; V gene: TRBV5-5; CDR3 length: 15; J gene: TRBJ1-5; D gene: TRBD1; CDR3 DNA: TGTGCCAGCAGCCGGACAGGGGGCTCTGATCAGCCCCAGCATTTT; CDR3 protein: CASSRTGGSDQPQHF
clone size: once; V gene: TRBV28; CDR3 length: 15; J gene: TRBJ1-2; D gene: TRBD1; CDR3 DNA: TGTGCCAGCCTCAACCCGGGACAGGGGAGGGCTGGCTACACCTTC; CDR3 protein: CASLNPGQGRAGYTF
clone size: many; V gene: TRBV7-2; CDR3 length: 11; J gene: TRBJ1-3; D gene: NA; CDR3 DNA: TGTGCCAGCAGCTTAGACGGGACCATATATTTT; CDR3 protein: CASSLDGTIYF
clone size: NA; V gene: TRBV25-1; CDR3 length: 13; J gene: TRBJ1-3; D gene: NA; CDR3 DNA: TGTGCCAGCAGTGAACCCATCTCAAACACCATATATTTT; CDR3 protein: CASSEPISNTIYF
clone size: many; V gene: TRBV2; CDR3 length: 13; J gene: TRBJ2-5; D gene: TRBD2; CDR3 DNA: TGTGCCAGCAGTGAAGCGCTTCTAGCGGCCCAGTACTTC; CDR3 protein: CASSEALLAAQYF
clone size: NA; V gene: TRBV27; CDR3 length: 14; J gene: TRBJ2-3; D gene: NA; CDR3 DNA: TGTGCCAGCAGTTTATATCAGAACACAGATACGCAGTATTTT; CDR3 protein: CASSLYQNTDTQYF
clone size: many; V gene: TRBV6-2/TRBV6-3; CDR3 length: 13; J gene: TRBJ2-3; D gene: NA; CDR3 DNA: TGTGCCAGCAGTTACGTTTACACAGATACGCAGTATTTT; CDR3 protein: CASSYVYTDTQYF
clone size: many; V gene: TRBV27; CDR3 length: 14; J gene: TRBJ2-2; D gene: TRBD2; CDR3 DNA: TGTGCCAGCAGTTTTTCCGGACTAGCTGGGGAGCTGTTTTTT; CDR3 protein: CASSFSGLAGELFF
clone size: many; V gene: TRBV29-1; CDR3 length: 11; J gene: TRBJ1-4; D gene: NA; CDR3 DNA: TGCAGTGGAGGGGGTCGTGAAAAACTGTTTTTT; CDR3 protein: CSGGGREKLFF
clone size: many; V gene: TRBV29-1; CDR3 length: 14; J gene: TRBJ2-2; D gene: NA; CDR3 DNA: TGCAGCGTTGGGAGGGATCTGAACACCGGGGAGCTGTTTTTT; CDR3 protein: CSVGRDLNTGELFF
clone size: NA; V gene: TRBV10-3; CDR3 length: 14; J gene: TRBJ1-2; D gene: NA; CDR3 DNA: TGTGCCATCAGTCTACAGGGACTTGGGTATGGCTACACTTTC; CDR3 protein: CAISLQGLGYGYTF
clone size: many; V gene: TRBV6-2/TRBV6-3; CDR3 length: 13; J gene: TRBJ1-1; D gene: NA; CDR3 DNA: TGTGCCAGCAGGCCCAGGGGTTGGACTGAAGCTTTCTTT; CDR3 protein: CASRPRGWTEAFF
clone size: many; V gene: TRBV11-2; CDR3 length: 15; J gene: TRBJ2-1; D gene: NA; CDR3 DNA: TGTGCCAGCAGCTTAGGTCCAGGGTCCTACAATGAGCAGTTCTTC; CDR3 protein: CASSLGPGSYNEQFF
clone size: many; V gene: TRBV24-1; CDR3 length: 16; J gene: TRBJ2-1; D gene: TRBD2; CDR3 DNA: TGTGCCACCAGTGACCCGGGCCGCGGGGGGGGCTTGGAGCAGTTCTTC; CDR3 protein: CATSDPGRGGGLEQFF
clone size: many; V gene: TRBV21-1; CDR3 length: 17; J gene: TRBJ2-7; D gene: NA; CDR3 DNA: TGTGCCAGCAGCAAAGTGTTCTGGGGGGGGAACTCCTACGAGCAGTACTTC; CDR3 protein: CASSKVFWGGNSYEQYF
clone size: NA; V gene: TRBV18; CDR3 length: 14; J gene: TRBJ1-5; D gene: NA; CDR3 DNA: TGTGCCAGCTCACCTTCGGGGTCCGGTCAGCCCCAGCATTTT; CDR3 protein: CASSPSGSGQPQHF
clone size: many; V gene: TRBV5-5; CDR3 length: 14; J gene: TRBJ2-7; D gene: TRBD1; CDR3 DNA: TGTGCCAGCAGCTTGGGAGGACAGGGCGACGAGCAGTACTTC; CDR3 protein: CASSLGGQGDEQYF
clone size: many; V gene: TRBV12-3/TRBV12-4; CDR3 length: 15; J gene: TRBJ2-3; D gene: TRBD2; CDR3 DNA: TGTGCCAGCAGGAGGACTAGCGGGGGGGGTAATACGCAGTATTTT; CDR3 protein: CASRRTSGGGNTQYF
clone size: NA; V gene: TRBV20-1; CDR3 length: 14; J gene: TRBJ2-3; D gene: TRBD2; CDR3 DNA: TGCAGTGCTAGGGCCATGACTAGCTCAGATACGCAGTATTTT; CDR3 protein: CSARAMTSSDTQYF
clone size: many; V gene: TRBV7-2; CDR3 length: 14; J gene: TRBJ2-7; D gene: TRBD2; CDR3 DNA: TGTGCCAGCAGCTCCTCCTGGACTAGCTACGAGCAGTACTTC; CDR3 protein: CASSSSWTSYEQYF
clone size: many; V gene: TRBV21-1; CDR3 length: 13; J gene: TRBJ1-2; D gene: NA; CDR3 DNA: TGTGCCAGCAGCAGGACGGCATACTATGGCTACACCTTC; CDR3 protein: CASSRTAYYGYTF
clone size: many; V gene: TRBV6-2/TRBV6-3; CDR3 length: 17; J gene: TRBJ2-6; D gene: TRBD1; CDR3 DNA: TGTGCCAGCAGATCACAGGGGCCCTTCTCTGGGGCCAACGTCCTGACTTTC; CDR3 protein: CASRSQGPFSGANVLTF
clone size: many; V gene: TRBV12-5; CDR3 length: 11; J gene: TRBJ2-5; D gene: NA; CDR3 DNA: TGTGCTAGCATGGAGGGGGAGACCCAGTACTTC; CDR3 protein: CASMEGETQYF
clone size: once; V gene: TRBV6-8; CDR3 length: 14; J gene: TRBJ2-7; D gene: NA; CDR3 DNA: TGTGCCAGGGACGGGGTTAACCGGGTCTACGAGCAGTACTTC; CDR3 protein: CARDGVNRVYEQYF
clone size: NA; V gene: TRBV27; CDR3 length: 12; J gene: TRBJ1-5; D gene: NA; CDR3 DNA: TGTGCCAGCAGTTTCGTGAATCAGCCCCAGCATTTT; CDR3 protein: CASSFVNQPQHF
clone size: NA; V gene: TRBV5-1; CDR3 length: 15; J gene: TRBJ2-5; D gene: TRBD1; CDR3 DNA: TGCGCCAGCAGCTTGGACGGACAGGGAAGGGAGACCCAGTACTTC; CDR3 protein: CASSLDGQGRETQYF
clone size: NA; V gene: TRBV12-3/TRBV12-4; CDR3 length: 15; J gene: TRBJ2-7; D gene: TRBD1; CDR3 DNA: TGTGCCAGCAGTTTTCGGACAGGAGCCGCCTACGAGCAGTACTTC; CDR3 protein: CASSFRTGAAYEQYF